What follows describes a single T cell receptor (beta chain). The ends lost 5 bases at V and 0 bases at J; junction bases unmatched: 6. CDR1 and CDR2 (germline): LGHDT, YNNKEL (reference sequence). The CDR3 has 17 residues. Assay used: immunoSEQ multiplex PCR; TCRdb lists only in-frame clones, some missing. The table has about 120,000 clones, 70% to 90% seen once; the top ten hold approximately 5.4%. The data were taken from a study of T cell responses to AZD1222 COVID-19 vaccine. The receptor comes from an adult in good health. The chain recombines TRBV3-1 (or the pseudogene TRBV3-2) with TRBJ1-3; TRBD1 matches at 11 bases. Sequenced here: peripheral blood, sampled on day 0 of AZD1222 vaccination. CDR3 bases: TGTGCCAGCAGCATGCTAGGGACAGGGGGCTCTGGAAACACCATATATTTT. Translated, it gives CASSMLGTGGSGNTIYF.